This T cell receptor (beta chain) originates from a study of Ad26.COV2.S vaccination and SARS-CoV-2 variants. Whole-study results and caveats: People given the vaccine had a wider spike-specific TCR breadth than placebo recipients did. There was reportedly substantial breadth in spike-specific CD8+ and CD4+ T cell responses after vaccination.

Details on this clone: Antigen specificity is unknown.

This table comes from immunoSEQ multiplex PCR, and its TCRdb copy is limited to in-frame clones, with some not included. There are approximately 300,000 clones in the sample; 85% occur only once, and around 2.2% lies in the top ten. Treatment noted: 15 to 20 received Ad26.COV2.S at low or high dose, single or two shots; about 5 received placebo; per-sample allocation not given. Sampling was done on day 63 after the first vaccine or placebo injection. An Ad26 vector carrying the Wuhan-strain SARS-CoV-2 spike served as the vaccine. V lost 4 bases to trimming and J lost 4 bases, with 10 bases between them. CDR1 and CDR2 from the germline V gene are ENHRY and SYGVKD. The CDR3 sequence is 13 residues long.

V and J are TRBV10-3 and TRBJ1-1; D might be TRBD1 (5 bases). Sample: peripheral blood, taken in a trial of Ad26.COV2.S vaccine versus placebo. This receptor was obtained from a person aged 18-65 years who received the Ad26.COV2.S COVID-19 vaccine or a placebo. The CDR3: CAISVGGGTEAFF. The CDR3, as DNA: TGTGCCATCAGTGTTGGGGGGGGCACTGAAGCTTTCTTT.